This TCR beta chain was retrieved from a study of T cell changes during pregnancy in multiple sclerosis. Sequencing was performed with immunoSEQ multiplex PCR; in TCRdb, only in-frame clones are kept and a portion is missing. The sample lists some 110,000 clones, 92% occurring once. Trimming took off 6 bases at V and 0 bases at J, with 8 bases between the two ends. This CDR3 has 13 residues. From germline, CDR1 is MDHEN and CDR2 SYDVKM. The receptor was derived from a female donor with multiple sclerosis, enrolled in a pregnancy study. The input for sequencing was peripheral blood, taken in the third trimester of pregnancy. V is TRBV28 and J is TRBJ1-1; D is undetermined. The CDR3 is CASRNSLNTEAFF. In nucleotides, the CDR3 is TGTGCCAGCAGAAACAGCTTGAACACTGAAGCTTTCTTT.